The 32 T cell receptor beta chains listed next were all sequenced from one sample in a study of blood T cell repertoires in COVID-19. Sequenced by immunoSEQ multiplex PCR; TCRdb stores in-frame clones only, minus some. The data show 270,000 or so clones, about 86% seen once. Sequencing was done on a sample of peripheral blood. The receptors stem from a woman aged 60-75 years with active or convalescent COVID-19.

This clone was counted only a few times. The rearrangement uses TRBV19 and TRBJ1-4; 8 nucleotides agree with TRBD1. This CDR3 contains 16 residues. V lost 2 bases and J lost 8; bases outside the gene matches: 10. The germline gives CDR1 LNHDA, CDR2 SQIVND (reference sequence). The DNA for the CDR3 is TGTGCCAGTAGTATATCGTCCGGGACAGGAGGGGAAAAACTGTTTTTT. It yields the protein CASSISSGTGGEKLFF.

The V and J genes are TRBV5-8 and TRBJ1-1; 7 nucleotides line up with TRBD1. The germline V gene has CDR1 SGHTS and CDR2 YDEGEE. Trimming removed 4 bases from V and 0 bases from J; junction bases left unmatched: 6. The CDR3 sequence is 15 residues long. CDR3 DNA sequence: TGTGCCAGCAGCCACACGGACAGGATGAACACTGAAGCTTTCTTT. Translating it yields CASSHTDRMNTEAFF. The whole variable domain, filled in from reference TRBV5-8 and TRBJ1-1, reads EAGVTQSPTHLIKTRGQQATLRCSPISGHTSVYWYQQALGLGLQFLLWYDEGEERNRGNFPPRFSGRQFPNYSSELNVNALELEDSALYLCASSHTDRMNTEAFFGQGTRLTVV.

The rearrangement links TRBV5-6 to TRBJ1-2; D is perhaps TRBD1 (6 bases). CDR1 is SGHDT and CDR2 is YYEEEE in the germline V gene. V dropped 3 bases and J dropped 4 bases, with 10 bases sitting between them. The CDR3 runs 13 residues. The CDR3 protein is CASSSDRFYGYTF. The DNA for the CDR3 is TGTGCCAGCAGCTCGGACAGATTCTATGGCTACACCTTC.

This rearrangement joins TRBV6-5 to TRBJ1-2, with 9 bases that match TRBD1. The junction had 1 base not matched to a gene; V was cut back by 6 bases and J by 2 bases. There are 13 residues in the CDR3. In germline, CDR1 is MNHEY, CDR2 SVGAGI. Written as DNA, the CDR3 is TGTGCCAGCAGGGGGACAGGGAACTATGGCTACACCTTC. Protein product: CASRGTGNYGYTF.

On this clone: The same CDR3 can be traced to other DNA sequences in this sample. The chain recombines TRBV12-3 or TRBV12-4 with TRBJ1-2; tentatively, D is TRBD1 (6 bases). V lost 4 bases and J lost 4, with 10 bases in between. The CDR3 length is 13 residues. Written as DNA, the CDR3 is TGTGCCAGCAGTTCCGGGACACCCTATGGCTACACCTTC. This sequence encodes CASSSGTPYGYTF.

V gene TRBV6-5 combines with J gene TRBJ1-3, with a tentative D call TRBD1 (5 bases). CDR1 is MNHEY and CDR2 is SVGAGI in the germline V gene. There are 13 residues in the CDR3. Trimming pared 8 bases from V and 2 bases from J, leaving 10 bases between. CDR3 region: CASGRDPGNTIYF. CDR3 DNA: TGTGCCAGCGGCAGGGATCCTGGAAACACCATATATTTT.

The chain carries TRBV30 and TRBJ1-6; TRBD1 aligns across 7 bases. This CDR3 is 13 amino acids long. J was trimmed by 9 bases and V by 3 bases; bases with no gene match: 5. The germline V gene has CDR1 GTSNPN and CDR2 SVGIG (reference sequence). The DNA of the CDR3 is TGTGCCTGGAGGACAGGGTTTGCTTCACCCCTCCACTTT. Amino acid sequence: CAWRTGFASPLHF.

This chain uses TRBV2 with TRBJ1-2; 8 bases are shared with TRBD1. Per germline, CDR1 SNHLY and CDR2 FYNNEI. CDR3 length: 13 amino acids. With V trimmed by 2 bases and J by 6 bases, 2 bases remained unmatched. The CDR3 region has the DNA TGTGCCAGCAGTGAACGACAGGGGAATGGCTACACCTTC. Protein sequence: CASSERQGNGYTF.

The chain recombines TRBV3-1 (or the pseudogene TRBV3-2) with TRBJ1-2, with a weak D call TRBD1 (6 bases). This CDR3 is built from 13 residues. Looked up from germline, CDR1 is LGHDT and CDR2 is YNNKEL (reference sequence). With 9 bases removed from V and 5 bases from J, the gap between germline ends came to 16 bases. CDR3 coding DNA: TGTGCCAGTCCTGGACAGACTCCATATGGCTACACCTTC. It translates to CASPGQTPYGYTF.

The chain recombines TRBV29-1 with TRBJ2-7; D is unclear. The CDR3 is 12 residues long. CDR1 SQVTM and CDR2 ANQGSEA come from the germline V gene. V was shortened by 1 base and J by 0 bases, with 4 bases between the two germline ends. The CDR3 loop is CSVEGSSYEQYF. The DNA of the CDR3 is TGCAGCGTTGAAGGCAGCTCCTACGAGCAGTACTTC.

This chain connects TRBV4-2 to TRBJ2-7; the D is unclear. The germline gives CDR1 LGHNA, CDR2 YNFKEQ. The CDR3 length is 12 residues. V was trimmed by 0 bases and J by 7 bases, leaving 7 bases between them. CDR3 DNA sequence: TGTGCCAGCAGCCAAGAATCTACGGAGCAGTACTTC. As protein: CASSQESTEQYF.

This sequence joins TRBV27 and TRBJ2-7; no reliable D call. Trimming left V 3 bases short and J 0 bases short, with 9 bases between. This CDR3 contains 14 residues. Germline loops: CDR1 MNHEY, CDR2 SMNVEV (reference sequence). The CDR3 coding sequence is TGTGCCAGCAGTTTTAACCCGAGCTCCTACGAGCAGTACTTC. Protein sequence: CASSFNPSSYEQYF.

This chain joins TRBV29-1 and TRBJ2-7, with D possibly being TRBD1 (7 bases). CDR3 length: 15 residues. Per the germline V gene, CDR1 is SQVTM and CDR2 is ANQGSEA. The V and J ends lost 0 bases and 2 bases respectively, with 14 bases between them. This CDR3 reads CSVEDRGRGAYEQYF. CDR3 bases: TGCAGCGTTGAAGATCGGGGCAGGGGGGCCTACGAGCAGTACTTC.

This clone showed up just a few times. CDR3 sequence (DNA): TGTGCCAGCAGACGGCCGGGACTAGGGGCGAACACCGGGGAGCTGTTTTTT. Amino acids: CASRRPGLGANTGELFF. V usage is TRBV11-2 and J usage is TRBJ2-2, with TRBD2 matching over 8 bases. The germline CDR1 and CDR2 sequences are SGHAT and FQNNGV. The CDR3 has 17 amino acids. J lost 0 bases, V lost 6 bases, and 9 bases had no gene match.

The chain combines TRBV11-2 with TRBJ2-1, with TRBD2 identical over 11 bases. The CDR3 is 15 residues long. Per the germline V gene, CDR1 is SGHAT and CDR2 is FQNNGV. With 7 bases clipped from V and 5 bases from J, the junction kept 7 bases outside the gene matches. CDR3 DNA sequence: TGTGCCAGCACCACCCTAGCGGGGGGTCACAATGAGCAGTTCTTC. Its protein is CASTTLAGGHNEQFF.

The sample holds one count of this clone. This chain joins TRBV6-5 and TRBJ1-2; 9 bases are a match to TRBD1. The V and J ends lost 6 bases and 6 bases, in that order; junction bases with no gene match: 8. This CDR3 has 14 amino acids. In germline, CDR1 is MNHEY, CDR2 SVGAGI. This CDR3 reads CASRLGQGYDGYTF. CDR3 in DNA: TGTGCCAGCAGACTAGGACAGGGGTACGATGGCTACACCTTC.

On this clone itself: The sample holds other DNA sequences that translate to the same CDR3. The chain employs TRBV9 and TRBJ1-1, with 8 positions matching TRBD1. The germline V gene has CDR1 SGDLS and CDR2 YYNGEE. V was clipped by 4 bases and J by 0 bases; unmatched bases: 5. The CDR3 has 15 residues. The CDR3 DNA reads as TGTGCCAGCAGCCCACGACAGGGGATGAACACTGAAGCTTTCTTT. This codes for CASSPRQGMNTEAFF.

CDR3 in amino acids: CASSYLQTGVREQYF. Written as DNA, the CDR3 is TGTGCCAGCAGTTACCTCCAGACAGGGGTGCGAGAGCAGTACTTC. The chain is built from TRBV6-5 and TRBJ2-7; TRBD1 matches 8 bases. V trimming: 2 bases; J trimming: 7 bases; junction bases outside the gene matches: 10. The germline V gene has CDR1 MNHEY and CDR2 SVGAGI. The CDR3 has 15 amino acids.

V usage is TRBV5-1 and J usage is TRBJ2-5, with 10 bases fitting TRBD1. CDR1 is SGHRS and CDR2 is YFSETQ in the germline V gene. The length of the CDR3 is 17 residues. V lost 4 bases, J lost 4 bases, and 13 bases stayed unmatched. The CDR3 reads CASSRDRGWQSGETQYF. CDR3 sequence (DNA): TGCGCCAGCAGCAGGGACAGGGGATGGCAGAGCGGAGAGACCCAGTACTTC.

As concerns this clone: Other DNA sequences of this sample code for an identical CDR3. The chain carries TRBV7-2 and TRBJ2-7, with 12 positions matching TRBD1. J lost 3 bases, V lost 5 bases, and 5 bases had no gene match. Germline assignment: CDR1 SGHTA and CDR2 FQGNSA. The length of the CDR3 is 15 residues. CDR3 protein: CASSLGTGGGYEQYF. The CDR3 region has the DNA TGTGCCAGCAGCCTAGGGACAGGGGGCGGCTACGAGCAGTACTTC.

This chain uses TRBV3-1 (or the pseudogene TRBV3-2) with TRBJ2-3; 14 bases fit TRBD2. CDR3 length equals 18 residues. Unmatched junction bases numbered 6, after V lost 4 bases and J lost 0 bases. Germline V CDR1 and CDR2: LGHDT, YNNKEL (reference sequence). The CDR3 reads CASSPGTSGGASTDTQYF. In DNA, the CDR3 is TGTGCCAGCAGCCCTGGGACTAGCGGGGGCGCTAGCACAGATACGCAGTATTTT.

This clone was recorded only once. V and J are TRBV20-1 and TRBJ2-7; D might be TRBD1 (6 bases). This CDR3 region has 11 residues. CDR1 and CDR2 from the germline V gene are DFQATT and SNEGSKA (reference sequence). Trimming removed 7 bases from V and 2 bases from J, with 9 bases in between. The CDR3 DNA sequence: TGCAGTGGACAGGAGGCCTACGAGCAGTACTTC. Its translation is CSGQEAYEQYF.

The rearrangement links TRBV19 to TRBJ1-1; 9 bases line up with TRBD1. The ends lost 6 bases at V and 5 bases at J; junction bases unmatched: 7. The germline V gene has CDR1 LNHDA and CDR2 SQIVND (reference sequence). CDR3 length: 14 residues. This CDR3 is CASRSPGQGTEAFF. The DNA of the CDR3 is TGTGCCAGTAGATCTCCGGGACAGGGAACTGAAGCTTTCTTT.

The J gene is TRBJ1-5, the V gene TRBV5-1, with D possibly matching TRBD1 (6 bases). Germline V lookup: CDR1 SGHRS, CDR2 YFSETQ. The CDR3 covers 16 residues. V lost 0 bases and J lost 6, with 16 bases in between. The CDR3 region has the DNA TGCGCCAGCAGCTTGGGGGGGCAGACCGGCGGTCAGCCCCAGCATTTT. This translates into CASSLGGQTGGQPQHF.

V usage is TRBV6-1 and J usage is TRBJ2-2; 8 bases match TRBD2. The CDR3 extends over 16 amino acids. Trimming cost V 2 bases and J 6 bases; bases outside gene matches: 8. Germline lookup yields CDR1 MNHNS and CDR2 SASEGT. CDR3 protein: CASSESSGGLAGELFF. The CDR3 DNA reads TGTGCCAGCAGTGAAAGCAGCGGGGGATTGGCCGGGGAGCTGTTTTTT.

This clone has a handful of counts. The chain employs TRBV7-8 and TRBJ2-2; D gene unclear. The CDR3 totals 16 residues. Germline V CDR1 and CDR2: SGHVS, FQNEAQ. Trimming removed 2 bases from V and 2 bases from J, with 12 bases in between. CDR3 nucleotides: TGTGCCAGCAGCTTAAAAACACCGATAAACACCGGGGAGCTGTTTTTT. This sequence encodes CASSLKTPINTGELFF.

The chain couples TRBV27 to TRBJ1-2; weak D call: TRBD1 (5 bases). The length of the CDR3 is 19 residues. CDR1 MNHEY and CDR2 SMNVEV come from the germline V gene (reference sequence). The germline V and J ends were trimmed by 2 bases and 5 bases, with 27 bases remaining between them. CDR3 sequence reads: CASSLASWGGDRRRYGYTF. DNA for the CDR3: TGTGCCAGCAGTTTAGCATCATGGGGAGGAGACAGAAGGAGGTATGGCTACACCTTC.

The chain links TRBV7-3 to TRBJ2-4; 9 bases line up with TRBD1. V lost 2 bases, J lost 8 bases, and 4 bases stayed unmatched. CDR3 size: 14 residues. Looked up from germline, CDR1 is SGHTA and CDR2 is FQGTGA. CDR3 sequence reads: CASSLGQGRDIQYF. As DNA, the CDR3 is TGTGCCAGCAGCTTAGGACAGGGGCGCGACATTCAGTACTTC.

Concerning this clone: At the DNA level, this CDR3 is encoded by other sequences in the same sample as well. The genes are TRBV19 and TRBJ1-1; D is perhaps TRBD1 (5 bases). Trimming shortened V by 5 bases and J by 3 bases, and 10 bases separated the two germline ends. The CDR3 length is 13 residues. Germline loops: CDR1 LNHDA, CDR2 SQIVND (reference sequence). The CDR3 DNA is TGTGCCAGTAGTGTTAAAGGGGACACTGAAGCTTTCTTT. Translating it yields CASSVKGDTEAFF.

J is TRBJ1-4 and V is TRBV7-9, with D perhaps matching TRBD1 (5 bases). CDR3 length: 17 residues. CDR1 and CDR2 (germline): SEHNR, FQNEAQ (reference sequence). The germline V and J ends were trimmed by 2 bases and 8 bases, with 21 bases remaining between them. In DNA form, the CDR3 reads TGTGCCAGCAGCTTACTCCGAATGGGGCAGGGTTTAGAAAAACTGTTTTTT. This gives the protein CASSLLRMGQGLEKLFF. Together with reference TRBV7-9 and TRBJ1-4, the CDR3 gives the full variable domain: DTGVSQNPRHKITKRGQNVTFRCDPISEHNRLYWYRQTLGQGPEFLTYFQNEAQLEKSRLLSDRFSAERPKGSFSTLEIQRTEQGDSAMYLCASSLLRMGQGLEKLFFGSGTQLSVL.

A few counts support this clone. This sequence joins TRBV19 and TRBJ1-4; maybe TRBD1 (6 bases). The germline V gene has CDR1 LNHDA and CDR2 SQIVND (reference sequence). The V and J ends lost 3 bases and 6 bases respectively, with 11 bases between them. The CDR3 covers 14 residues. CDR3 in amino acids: CASSIGAGDEKLFF. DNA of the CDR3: TGTGCCAGTAGTATCGGGGCAGGGGATGAAAAACTGTTTTTT. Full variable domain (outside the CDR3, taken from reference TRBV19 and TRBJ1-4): DGGITQSPKYLFRKEGQNVTLSCEQNLNHDAMYWYRQDPGQGLRLIYYSQIVNDFQKGDIAEGYSVSREKKESFPLTVTSAQKNPTAFYLCASSIGAGDEKLFFGSGTQLSVL.

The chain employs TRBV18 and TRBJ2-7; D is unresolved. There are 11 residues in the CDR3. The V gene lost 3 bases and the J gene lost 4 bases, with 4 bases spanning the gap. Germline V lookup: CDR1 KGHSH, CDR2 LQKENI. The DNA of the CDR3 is TGTGCCAGCTCACCCCATTACGAGCAGTACTTC. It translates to CASSPHYEQYF.